This TCR beta chain was captured by sequencing in a study of OX40 agonist ivuxolimab in advanced cancers. For the study at large: Three patients had partial responses: one hepatocellular carcinoma, two cutaneous melanoma.

Profiling relied on immunoSEQ multiplex PCR, and the TCRdb table lists in-frame clones only, not all of them. The repertoire holds 65,000 to 95,000 clones, roughly nine tenths seen once, with 0.15% to 0.2% in the top ten. The germline gives CDR1 SEHNR, CDR2 FQNEAQ (reference sequence). The V and J ends lost 4 bases and 6 bases respectively, with 6 bases between them. The CDR3 runs 12 residues. Exclusion applied to patients with autoimmune disease history or systemic immunosuppression. The timepoints at which blood was sampled were baseline, cycle 4 day 1, and cycle 7 day 1. Material: CD4+ or CD8+ T cells sorted from blood, obtained in a trial of the OX40 agonist ivuxolimab. The sequence came from an adult with an advanced solid tumor such as melanoma, head and neck, liver or kidney cancer. The chain joins TRBV7-9 to TRBJ2-2; D remains ambiguous. CDR3 protein: CASSSISGELFF. CDR3 bases: TGTGCCAGCAGCTCGATCTCCGGGGAGCTGTTTTTT.